A single sample is the source of the 23 T cell receptor beta chains below, sequenced in a study of technical replicates of blood from a few donors. Repertoires were generated with immunoSEQ multiplex PCR, while TCRdb's copy carries only in-frame clones and drops some. The data show 50,000 to 80,000 clones, 75% to 90% seen once. Sequenced: PBMCs. The receptor source for this set is a human donor in good health. Some clones in this sample may be carry-over from other donors' samples.

The chain combines TRBV25-1 with TRBJ2-1; 12 bases are shared with TRBD1. The CDR3 contains 17 residues. CDR1 and CDR2 from the germline V gene are MGHDK and SYGVNS. V gave up 4 bases and J gave up 5 bases; unmatched junction bases: 9. The CDR3 coding sequence is TGTGCCAGCAGTGCTATTGCCGGGACAGGGGGCCACAATGAGCAGTTCTTC. It codes for CASSAIAGTGGHNEQFF.

This clone is deemed medium-sized. V is TRBV15 and J is TRBJ1-1; TRBD1 matches at 7 bases. The V and J ends lost 5 bases and 3 bases, in that order; junction bases with no gene match: 9. The germline CDR1 and CDR2 sequences are LNHNV and YYDKDF (reference sequence). CDR3 length: 15 residues. The CDR3: CATSGLTGRYTEAFF. CDR3 sequence (DNA): TGTGCCACCAGCGGCCTGACAGGGCGATACACTGAAGCTTTCTTT.

This clone came up once. This chain connects TRBV7-2 to TRBJ2-2, with unresolved D. This CDR3 contains 13 residues. Trimming removed 3 bases at V and 5 bases at J, with 7 bases between. Germline V lookup: CDR1 SGHTA, CDR2 FQGNSA. The CDR3 DNA follows: TGTGCCAGCAGCTTCGGAGTTACCGGGGAGCTGTTTTTT. Encoded protein: CASSFGVTGELFF.

This chain joins TRBV7-9 and TRBJ2-2, with 8 bases matching TRBD2. Germline loops: CDR1 SEHNR, CDR2 FQNEAQ (reference sequence). This CDR3 is 18 amino acids long. After removal of 4 bases from V and 0 bases from J, the junction contained 10 bases not matched to a gene. The CDR3 DNA is TGTGCCAGCAGCTCGGGGGGGGCGAGGGCACCGAACACCGGGGAGCTGTTTTTT. Its translation: CASSSGGARAPNTGELFF.

The chain employs TRBV10-3 and TRBJ1-4, with 9 bases matching TRBD1. With 3 bases clipped from V and 4 bases from J, the junction kept 3 bases outside the gene matches. CDR1 and CDR2 from the germline V gene are ENHRY and SYGVKD. The length of the CDR3 is 15 residues. The CDR3 coding sequence is TGTGCCATCAGTGAACAGGGGGCTGATAATGAAAAACTGTTTTTT. It translates to CAISEQGADNEKLFF.

Here the CDR3 reads CASSPPSGPNEQFF. CDR3 in DNA: TGTGCCAGCAGCCCCCCTAGCGGCCCCAATGAGCAGTTCTTC. The genes are TRBV13 and TRBJ2-1; 7 nucleotides match TRBD2. V was pared by 5 bases and J by 6 bases, with 7 bases of the junction left unmatched. CDR3 length: 14 residues. Looked up from germline, CDR1 is PRHDT and CDR2 is FYEKMQ (reference sequence).

This clone was seen only once. The V and J genes are TRBV4-2 and TRBJ1-2; D is uncertain. With 3 bases removed from V and 3 bases from J, the gap between germline ends came to 17 bases. The germline gives CDR1 LGHNA, CDR2 YNFKEQ. This CDR3 has 16 residues. CDR3 in amino acids: CASSHADGELDYGYTF. The CDR3 bases are TGTGCCAGCAGCCACGCCGACGGGGAGCTGGACTATGGCTACACCTTC.

The rearrangement links TRBV13 to TRBJ2-7; 11 nucleotides align to TRBD1. The J segment lost 3 bases and the V segment lost 0 bases, leaving 4 bases of the junction unmatched. The CDR3 length is 16 residues. Germline-derived CDR1 and CDR2 are PRHDT and FYEKMQ (reference sequence). The CDR3: CASSLGRTGGGYEQYF. The CDR3 DNA reads TGTGCCAGCAGCTTAGGCCGGACAGGGGGCGGCTACGAGCAGTACTTC.

This clone was counted once. The chain links TRBV13 to TRBJ2-7; a weak D match, TRBD2 (5 bases). Per germline, CDR1 PRHDT and CDR2 FYEKMQ (reference sequence). The V gene lost 0 bases and the J gene lost 6 bases, with 15 bases spanning the gap. The CDR3 consists of 15 residues. The CDR3 here is CASSLGGPGIGEQYF. The CDR3 DNA is TGTGCCAGCAGCTTAGGGGGCCCGGGGATAGGCGAGCAGTACTTC.

The CDR3 is CSVEVRRGPYNEQFF. In DNA, the CDR3 is TGCAGCGTTGAGGTCCGGCGGGGGCCCTACAATGAGCAGTTCTTC. The chain couples TRBV29-1 to TRBJ2-1; D perhaps matches TRBD2 (7 bases). The CDR3 is 15 residues long. V lost 3 bases to trimming and J lost 2 bases, with 14 bases between them. Germline CDR1 is SQVTM and CDR2 is ANQGSEA.

The chain employs TRBV19 and TRBJ1-2; D perhaps matches TRBD1 (5 bases). Per the germline V gene, CDR1 is LNHDA and CDR2 is SQIVND (reference sequence). V was cut by 6 bases and J by 3 bases, with 20 bases left in between. The CDR3 consists of 16 residues. The CDR3 DNA is TGTGCCAGTAGCGGGGGGAATTATATCGGGTACTATGGCTACACCTTC. It is translated as CASSGGNYIGYYGYTF.

This clone rates as large. This chain connects TRBV7-9 to TRBJ1-5; 7 bases are shared with TRBD1. The CDR3 consists of 15 residues. CDR1 is SEHNR, CDR2 FQNEAQ, per germline (reference sequence). Germline trimming cut 5 bases from V and 5 bases from J; bases unmatched to any gene: 9. The chain's CDR3 is CASSPVTGVDQPQHF. CDR3 nucleotides: TGTGCCAGCAGCCCCGTTACAGGGGTGGATCAGCCCCAGCATTTT.

The V gene is TRBV4-1, the J gene TRBJ2-7, with 7 nucleotides matching TRBD2. The germline CDR1 and CDR2 sequences are MGHRA and YSYEKL. This CDR3 contains 14 residues. V was pared by 6 bases and J by 0 bases, with 5 bases of the junction left unmatched. The DNA of the CDR3 is TGCGCCAGCAGTCCTCGGGACTACTCCTACGAGCAGTACTTC. Its translation: CASSPRDYSYEQYF.

This clone has a single count. The DNA of the CDR3 is TGTGCCAGCAGCCCCAGCCGGGCCGGGAAAGAAAAACTGTTTTTT. It translates to CASSPSRAGKEKLFF. The chain joins TRBV7-9 to TRBJ1-4; D remains unclear. This CDR3 spans 15 amino acids. The germline CDR1 and CDR2 sequences are SEHNR and FQNEAQ (reference sequence). Trimming took 5 bases from V and 8 from J, leaving 18 bases between them.

This clone appeared a few times. The chain couples TRBV19 to TRBJ1-1; TRBD1 is a possible D gene (5 bases). Trimming took off 3 bases at V and 4 bases at J, with 15 bases between the two ends. CDR1 and CDR2 from the germline V gene are LNHDA and SQIVND (reference sequence). This CDR3 spans 15 amino acids. This CDR3 reads CASSIGLGEVTEAFF. CDR3 nucleotides: TGTGCCAGTAGTATTGGATTAGGGGAGGTCACTGAAGCTTTCTTT.

The genes are TRBV5-1 and TRBJ1-5, with a possible D match to TRBD1 (5 bases). The CDR3 spans 14 residues. Germline V gene lookup returns CDR1 SGHRS and CDR2 YFSETQ. V lost 4 bases, J lost 5 bases, and 13 bases lay in between. The CDR3 DNA reads TGCGCCAGCAGCGGCGGGGACGGATATCAGCCCCAGCATTTT. It codes for CASSGGDGYQPQHF.

This chain connects TRBV7-9 to TRBJ2-2; 11 bases agree with TRBD2. V lost 2 bases and J lost 6; bases outside the gene matches: 8. CDR1 is SEHNR, CDR2 FQNEAQ, per germline (reference sequence). The CDR3 has 17 residues. The CDR3 DNA sequence: TGTGCCAGCAGCTTACACAGGGGACTAGCGGATCCCGGGGAGCTGTTTTTT. This codes for CASSLHRGLADPGELFF.

This clone was detected once. The CDR3 reads CASSMLREQYF. The CDR3 DNA sequence: TGTGCCAGCAGCATGCTACGCGAGCAGTACTTC. The chain carries TRBV7-2 and TRBJ2-7; D unresolved. The CDR3 has 11 residues. The germline gives CDR1 SGHTA, CDR2 FQGNSA. The V and J ends lost 5 bases and 6 bases respectively, with 8 bases between them.

The gene calls are TRBV5-1 and TRBJ2-3, with 8 positions matching TRBD2. Germline assignment: CDR1 SGHRS and CDR2 YFSETQ. V was clipped by 1 base and J by 0 bases; unmatched bases: 1. The CDR3 consists of 15 residues. In nucleotides, the CDR3 is TGCGCCAGCAGCTTGAGCGGGGGTAGCACAGATACGCAGTATTTT. Translation gives CASSLSGGSTDTQYF.

J is TRBJ2-7 and V is TRBV6-6, with 9 bases lining up with TRBD1. The CDR3 extends over 15 amino acids. Looked up from germline, CDR1 is MNHNY and CDR2 is SVGAGI (reference sequence). V was clipped by 5 bases and J by 0 bases; unmatched bases: 5. The CDR3 nucleotides are TGTGCCAGCAGTCCCGGGACAGGGAGCTCCTACGAGCAGTACTTC. Protein sequence: CASSPGTGSSYEQYF.

The genes are TRBV6-1 and TRBJ2-7; D might be TRBD2 (6 bases). Germline V gives CDR1 MNHNS, CDR2 SASEGT. The CDR3 is 13 amino acids. The V and J ends lost 1 base and 6 bases respectively, with 10 bases between them. CDR3 DNA: TGTGCCAGCAGTGAAGTAGTGGGGGGCGAGCAGTACTTC. Its protein is CASSEVVGGEQYF.

V usage is TRBV15 and J usage is TRBJ2-4; 10 bases map to TRBD2. The CDR3 contains 19 residues. CDR1 is LNHNV and CDR2 is YYDKDF in the germline V gene (reference sequence). Trimming cost V 1 base and J 0 bases; bases outside gene matches: 9. CDR3 in amino acids: CATSRGGGLADGAKNIQYF. The CDR3 DNA reads as TGTGCCACCAGCAGAGGGGGCGGACTAGCGGACGGAGCCAAAAACATTCAGTACTTC.

This chain connects TRBV5-1 to TRBJ1-2, with D maybe TRBD1 (6 bases). CDR1 SGHRS and CDR2 YFSETQ come from the germline V gene. V was cut by 3 bases and J by 6 bases, with 12 bases left in between. The CDR3 loop spans 13 amino acids. CDR3 DNA: TGCGCCAGCAGCTCGGACAGAGAACATGGCTACACCTTC. It encodes CASSSDREHGYTF.